These T cell receptor beta chains were read from a single sample in a study of shared clonotypes between healthy human individuals. The repertoire was sequenced with immunoSEQ multiplex PCR; TCRdb's copy has only in-frame clones and lacks some. This sample has 2 million to 2.5 million clones, with about nine tenths found just once. The sample comprised naive CD4+ T cells from PBMCs. Receptors were obtained from a man aged 18 to 29 in good health. Some clones in this sample may be carry-over from other donors' samples. CDR3s leave out the opening cysteine and the closing phenylalanine or tryptophan. The D gene is left open where the match is weak. Clone size is stated in some rows and not others, as once, few, many or a class when expanded.

TRBV5-1	-	TRBJ2-1	TRBD2	ASSTSSGSTYNEQF
TRBV6-5	-	TRBJ2-1	TRBD2	ASSPPQGGSLF
TRBV7-3	-	TRBJ2-2	TRBD1	ASSFPRNQGDGGELF
TRBV18	-	TRBJ1-2	TRBD1	ASSPTGGAHGYT
TRBV4-3	-	TRBJ2-1	TRBD2	ASSRRLMGGRAPNEQF
TRBV7-9	-	TRBJ1-1	TRBD1	ASSFSIWGQESTEAF
TRBV5-1	-	TRBJ1-1	-	ASSPTGQPGTEAF
TRBV5-4	-	TRBJ2-5	-	ASNQGLRETQY
TRBV7-3	-	TRBJ2-1	TRBD2	ASSLGLAVYNEQF
TRBV19	-	TRBJ2-1	TRBD1	ASSMQQGSYNEQF
TRBV4-2	-	TRBJ1-2	-	ASSRPGPANYGYT
TRBV28	-	TRBJ2-7	-	ASRGSLRAIYEQY
TRBV5-8	-	TRBJ2-1	-	ASSFYGYTYNEQF
TRBV7-3	-	TRBJ2-2	-	ASSPRALTDTGELF
TRBV14	-	TRBJ2-1	-	ASSHFSGRNNEQF
TRBV18	-	TRBJ2-7	TRBD1	ASSEGTGPYEQY
TRBV6-5	once	TRBJ2-7	TRBD1	ASSFDRGLLYEQY
TRBV9	-	TRBJ2-7	TRBD2	ASSGGTSGGSYEQY
TRBV11-2	-	TRBJ2-1	-	ASSLNPVTYNEQF
TRBV20-1	-	TRBJ1-1	-	SAGRTEAF
TRBV28	once	TRBJ1-6	-	ASRVDRGVNSPLH
TRBV9	once	TRBJ1-4	-	ASSRTPRATNEKLF
TRBV5-3	-	TRBJ2-1	TRBD2	ARSLVSGPERLAEINEQF
TRBV27	-	TRBJ2-6	-	ASSLARGNSGANVLT
TRBV4-2	-	TRBJ2-2	TRBD2	ASSHSSGMGTGELF
TRBV5-1	once	TRBJ2-7	TRBD2	ASSLGLAGESNEQY
TRBV11-3	-	TRBJ2-1	-	ASSTVGRGGEQF
TRBV10-3	once	TRBJ2-1	TRBD1	AISGTGPNEQF
TRBV18	-	TRBJ1-5	-	ASSLNAPRADNQPQH
TRBV7-9	-	TRBJ2-1	-	ASSLARGLDEQF
TRBV7-3	-	TRBJ2-7	-	ASSLKSGSSSYEQY
TRBV9	few	TRBJ1-2	TRBD1	ASSVSGTGDYGYT
TRBV10-3	-	TRBJ1-3	TRBD1	AISNDRGTVGNTIY
TRBV27	-	TRBJ1-2	-	ASSLGLGQLYGYT
TRBV25-1	-	TRBJ2-6	-	ASSGFSGANVLT
TRBV21-1	-	TRBJ2-2	-	ASSSSNRTSDTGELF
TRBV5-4	-	TRBJ2-7	TRBD2	ASSPPGGVIYEQY
TRBV28	-	TRBJ2-1	TRBD2	ASSSPIAGVGYNEQF
TRBV7-3	-	TRBJ2-1	TRBD2	ASRLPTSGSNEQF
TRBV28	once	TRBJ2-5	TRBD1	ASSLWGDRGRDWETQY